These T cell receptor beta chains were read from a single sample in a study of shared clonotypes between healthy human individuals. Sequencing was performed with immunoSEQ multiplex PCR; in TCRdb, only in-frame clones are kept and a portion is missing. The profile shows roughly 2,500,000 clones, 93% of them singletons. The sample taken for sequencing was naive CD4+ T cells from PBMCs. These receptors all come from a man aged 18 to 30 in good health. Some clones in this sample may be carry-over from other donors' samples. CDR3s include the opening cysteine and the closing phenylalanine or tryptophan. The order of the fields is V gene, CDR3 length, clone size, J gene, CDR3 protein. Not all rows give a size; the values are once, few, many and, for expanded clones, a class.

v_gene: TRBV2
len: 15
abundance: NA
j_gene: TRBJ2-5
CDR3aa: CASSEARAQGETQYF

v_gene: TRBV5-6
len: 11
abundance: NA
j_gene: TRBJ2-5
CDR3aa: CASKGGETQYF

v_gene: TRBV5-1
len: 15
abundance: NA
j_gene: TRBJ1-4
CDR3aa: CASSLAQGGREKLFF

v_gene: TRBV4-1
len: 17
abundance: NA
j_gene: TRBJ1-3
CDR3aa: CASSQGQPGSSGNTIYF

v_gene: TRBV29-1
len: 15
abundance: NA
j_gene: TRBJ2-5
CDR3aa: CSVGRLAGGRETQYF

v_gene: TRBV5-4
len: 15
abundance: NA
j_gene: TRBJ2-3
CDR3aa: CASSPPGVQEDTQYF

v_gene: TRBV5-1
len: 18
abundance: once
j_gene: TRBJ2-5
CDR3aa: CASSLEGTGSPLQETQYF

v_gene: TRBV6-1
len: 15
abundance: NA
j_gene: TRBJ2-3
CDR3aa: CASSEIAGGKDTQYF

v_gene: TRBV11-2
len: 14
abundance: NA
j_gene: TRBJ2-5
CDR3aa: CASRPPGRQETQYF

v_gene: TRBV11-2
len: 13
abundance: NA
j_gene: TRBJ1-2
CDR3aa: CASTRAGLLGYTF

v_gene: TRBV20-1
len: 11
abundance: NA
j_gene: TRBJ2-3
CDR3aa: CSAREPDTQYF

v_gene: TRBV10-3
len: 14
abundance: NA
j_gene: TRBJ2-7
CDR3aa: CAIRNGTGDYEQYF

v_gene: TRBV5-1
len: 14
abundance: NA
j_gene: TRBJ2-7
CDR3aa: CASSALTEYGEQYF

v_gene: TRBV18
len: 15
abundance: NA
j_gene: TRBJ2-3
CDR3aa: CASSPGRALTDTQYF

v_gene: TRBV6-6
len: 15
abundance: NA
j_gene: TRBJ1-1
CDR3aa: CASSYVNQGNTEAFF

v_gene: TRBV7-3
len: 16
abundance: NA
j_gene: TRBJ2-3
CDR3aa: CASSRTSGISTDTQYF

v_gene: TRBV28
len: 12
abundance: NA
j_gene: TRBJ1-5
CDR3aa: CASSFKGLPQHF

v_gene: TRBV27
len: 15
abundance: NA
j_gene: TRBJ2-1
CDR3aa: CASRAPTGQYNEQFF

v_gene: TRBV18
len: 15
abundance: NA
j_gene: TRBJ2-7
CDR3aa: CASSPASGSSYEQYF

v_gene: TRBV7-9
len: 13
abundance: NA
j_gene: TRBJ2-7
CDR3aa: CASSWDRVSEQYF

v_gene: TRBV9
len: 14
abundance: NA
j_gene: TRBJ1-1
CDR3aa: CASSAETMNTEAFF

v_gene: TRBV7-9
len: 12
abundance: NA
j_gene: TRBJ2-3
CDR3aa: CASSRGSDTQYF

v_gene: TRBV6-5
len: 16
abundance: NA
j_gene: TRBJ2-5
CDR3aa: CASSSISVSGPGTQYF

v_gene: TRBV28
len: 15
abundance: NA
j_gene: TRBJ2-2
CDR3aa: CASNPGRAGAGELFF

v_gene: TRBV5-1
len: 15
abundance: NA
j_gene: TRBJ1-1
CDR3aa: CASSLGIQLNTEAFF

v_gene: TRBV25-1
len: 16
abundance: NA
j_gene: TRBJ1-2
CDR3aa: CASSDQGSGAIYGYTF

v_gene: TRBV10-3
len: 14
abundance: once
j_gene: TRBJ2-7
CDR3aa: CAITRDRTTYEQYF

v_gene: TRBV7-3
len: 16
abundance: NA
j_gene: TRBJ2-5
CDR3aa: CASSFGRSGLGETQYF

v_gene: TRBV5-1
len: 15
abundance: NA
j_gene: TRBJ2-5
CDR3aa: CASSLGQGVQETQYF

v_gene: TRBV7-9
len: 16
abundance: NA
j_gene: TRBJ2-7
CDR3aa: CASSLWGSGVFSEQYF

v_gene: TRBV25-1
len: 14
abundance: few
j_gene: TRBJ1-1
CDR3aa: CASTGATVNTEAFF

v_gene: TRBV7-3
len: 14
abundance: NA
j_gene: TRBJ2-3
CDR3aa: CASRQFTRSDTQYF

v_gene: TRBV27
len: 15
abundance: once
j_gene: TRBJ2-2
CDR3aa: CASSASRDNTGELFF

v_gene: TRBV10-3
len: 15
abundance: once
j_gene: TRBJ2-3
CDR3aa: CAIRSAGGRADTQYF

v_gene: TRBV25-1
len: 16
abundance: NA
j_gene: TRBJ2-5
CDR3aa: CASSAGTPVNRETQYF

v_gene: TRBV9
len: 15
abundance: NA
j_gene: TRBJ2-1
CDR3aa: CASSASSGGHYEQFF

v_gene: TRBV6-1
len: 14
abundance: NA
j_gene: TRBJ2-5
CDR3aa: CASSGRTIQETQYF

v_gene: TRBV5-1
len: 14
abundance: NA
j_gene: TRBJ2-5
CDR3aa: CASSFTGGGETQYF

v_gene: TRBV6-6
len: 15
abundance: NA
j_gene: TRBJ2-1
CDR3aa: CASSYDLSSYNEQFF

v_gene: TRBV6-5
len: 14
abundance: NA
j_gene: TRBJ1-3
CDR3aa: CASSYTHLGNTIYF

v_gene: TRBV2
len: 16
abundance: NA
j_gene: TRBJ1-5
CDR3aa: CASRRGTAENNQPQHF

v_gene: TRBV5-1
len: 15
abundance: once
j_gene: TRBJ2-5
CDR3aa: CASSRGTAEGGTQYF